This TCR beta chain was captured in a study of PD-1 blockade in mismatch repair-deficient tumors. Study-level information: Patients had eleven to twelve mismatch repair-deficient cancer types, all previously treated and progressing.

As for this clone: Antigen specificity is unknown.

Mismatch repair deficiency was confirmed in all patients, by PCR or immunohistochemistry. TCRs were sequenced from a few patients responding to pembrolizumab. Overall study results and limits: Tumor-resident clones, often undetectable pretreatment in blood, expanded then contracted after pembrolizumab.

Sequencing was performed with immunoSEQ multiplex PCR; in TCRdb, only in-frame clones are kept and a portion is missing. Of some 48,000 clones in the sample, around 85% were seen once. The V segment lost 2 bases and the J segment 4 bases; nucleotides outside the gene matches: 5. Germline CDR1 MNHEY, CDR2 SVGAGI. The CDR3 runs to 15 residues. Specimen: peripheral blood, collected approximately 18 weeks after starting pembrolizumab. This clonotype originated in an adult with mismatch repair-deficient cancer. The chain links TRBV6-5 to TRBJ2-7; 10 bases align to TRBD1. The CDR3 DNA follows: TGTGCCAGCAGTTACCGCCGGGACAGGGGTTACGAGCAGTACTTC. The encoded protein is CASSYRRDRGYEQYF.